This T cell receptor beta chain was profiled in a study of CD8+ T cells in alopecia areata. Study-wide results and caveats: Possibly because of HLA-related factors, TCR sharing was less clear across patients than in mice. In lesional scalp, particularly from alopecia totalis/universalis, clonality was higher than in normal scalp.

Points on this clone: Antigen specificity is unknown.

V was trimmed by 0 bases and J by 6 bases, leaving 12 bases between them. This CDR3 region has 14 residues. Germline-derived CDR1 and CDR2 are GTSNPN and SVGIG (reference sequence). After isolation, RNA underwent reverse transcription to generate cDNA as the sequencing template. The repertoire was sequenced with immunoSEQ multiplex PCR; TCRdb's copy has only in-frame clones and lacks some. This sample has 100,000 to 150,000 clones, with roughly 50% found just once. Alopecia areata patients provided lesional scalp punch biopsies and peripheral blood. The sorting of PBMCs gave CD4+ and CD8+ T cells. The gene calls are TRBV30 and TRBJ1-5, with D maybe TRBD1 (6 bases). This receptor was obtained from a human donor with alopecia areata. The source material was NKG2D-low CD8+ T cells sorted from blood. Here the CDR3 DNA reads TGTGCCTGGAGTGTAGGGCAGGGGAGTCAGCCCCAGCATTTT. It yields the protein CAWSVGQGSQPQHF.